The rows below give T cell receptor beta chains drawn from one sample of a study of regulatory T cells in long-lasting Graves disease. TCRdb re-called the multiplex PCR reads with MiXCR, one entry per CDR3 protein. The profile shows 430,000 or so distinct CDR3 sequences, roughly 21% of them singletons. The specimen was peripheral blood mononuclear cells (PBMCs), collected when the disease was refractory, from a patient treated with antithyroid drugs. Every receptor here comes from a female donor with Graves disease. Both conserved end residues are part of each CDR3. Some rows mark clone size as missing; the rest say once, few, many or name a class of expanded clone.

clone_size v_call cdr3_aa
NA TRBV29-1 CSVSSGYEQYF
few TRBV7-2 CASSTRAAVGMGPSYEQYF
many TRBV28 CASTTPGGHNYGYTF
NA TRBV20-1 CSASTSGLYNEQFF
NA TRBV20-1 CSARDFDRDFAPLHF
NA TRBV3-1 CASRRGGSGNTIYF
NA TRBV28 CASSFRGQGARNEQFF
NA TRBV6-1 CASSPGTGLAKNIRYF
many TRBV19 CAITGARDYEQYF
few TRBV18 CASSPESGRTYEQYF
few TRBV11-2 CASSLNPGGPSYEQYF
NA TRBV28 CASRGTGVQGYTF
many TRBV6-1 CASGKETQYF
NA TRBV20-1 CSASPGTSFYNEQFF
NA TRBV10-3 CAISLSSGSTDTQYF
many TRBV10-3 CAISWDSSSYEQYF
NA TRBV15 CATSGLTGWNYGYTF
many TRBV19 CASSMEGPNTEAFF
few TRBV30 CAWSPGLATGELFF
few TRBV18 CASSPGTEGPEAFF
NA TRBV5-1 CASISGSSGELFF
once TRBV27 CASSSISSGNTIYF
NA TRBV4-1 CASSGGQYSYEQYF
few TRBV4-2 CASSQTGMENTEAFF
NA TRBV11-3 CASSLSGSGSGVGYNEQFF
many TRBV28 CASSLTPSLEQYF
few TRBV6-1 CASSDSGNTIYF
many TRBV28 CASSFLGRGYGYTF
NA TRBV2 CASRDSVASYNEQFF
NA TRBV20-1 CSARVPTGLYGYTF
NA TRBV6-9 CASSSLGPAGDYEQYF
NA TRBV28 CASSGGSLYEQYF
few TRBV9 CASSPAGTYEQYF
many TRBV20-1 CSAPGTVGTEAFF